This passage covers 10 T cell receptor beta chains from one sample sequenced in a study of control samples from healthy donors and cancer patients (dated by TCRdb to the early 2020s). The library relied on the immunoSEQ multiplex PCR assay. What TCRdb holds here is the immuneACCESS table cut down to in-frame rearrangements. Part of the clones is not present; checked against another copy, under half of the missing clones reflect an unresolved V gene, and the others are unexplained. This sample comprises 46,000 or so clones, over 90% of them detected only once. The top ten constitute 23% of the sample. The sequencing sample was made of PBMCs. The receptors stem from a woman aged 45-65 years with head and neck cancer.

The chain combines TRBV10-3 with TRBJ1-6, with D maybe TRBD1 (5 bases). With 6 bases removed from V and 7 bases from J, the gap between germline ends came to 13 bases. The CDR3 is made up of 14 amino acids. Germline assignment: CDR1 ENHRY and CDR2 SYGVKD. CDR3 DNA: TGTGCCATCAGCCTGACAGAAATGAATTCACCCCTCCACTTT. Its translation is CAISLTEMNSPLHF.

This sequence joins TRBV3-1 (or the pseudogene TRBV3-2) and TRBJ2-7; D is uncertain. The length of the CDR3 is 12 residues. Per the germline V gene, CDR1 is LGHDT and CDR2 is YNNKEL (reference sequence). Deletions cut 2 bases from V and 1 base from J, with 3 bases between. The CDR3 DNA is TGTGCCAGCAGCCAAAATTCCTACGAGCAGTACTTC. This gives the protein CASSQNSYEQYF.

The V call is TRBV7-9, the J call TRBJ1-4, with D tentatively TRBD1 (5 bases). Germline lookup yields CDR1 SEHNR and CDR2 FQNEAQ (reference sequence). V lost 1 base to trimming and J lost 6 bases, with 15 bases between them. The CDR3 is 16 residues long. The chain's CDR3 is CASSLVWGRAHEKLFF. The CDR3 coding sequence is TGTGCCAGCAGCTTAGTTTGGGGACGGGCCCATGAAAAACTGTTTTTT.

V is TRBV18 and J is TRBJ1-5; 10 bases fit TRBD1. Trimming removed 2 bases from V and 7 bases from J; junction bases left unmatched: 11. Per germline, CDR1 KGHSH and CDR2 LQKENI. The CDR3 length is 17 residues. CDR3 region: CASSPTQVATGGQPQHF. CDR3 nucleotide sequence: TGTGCCAGCTCACCAACCCAGGTGGCGACAGGGGGCCAGCCCCAGCATTTT.

V and J are TRBV5-1 and TRBJ1-5; D gene ambiguous. This CDR3 has 15 residues. Germline V lookup: CDR1 SGHRS, CDR2 YFSETQ. The V and J ends lost 0 bases and 5 bases respectively, with 12 bases between them. The CDR3 DNA follows: TGCGCCAGCAGCTTGGGAACACGGGTGGATCAGCCCCAGCATTTT. This sequence encodes CASSLGTRVDQPQHF.

The chain carries TRBV7-8 and TRBJ2-7; 11 bases agree with TRBD1. Unmatched junction bases numbered 7, after V lost 7 bases and J lost 5 bases. The CDR3 is 14 amino acids. Germline CDR1 reads SGHVS; CDR2 reads FQNEAQ. The CDR3 coding sequence is TGTGCCAGCACCCCGGACAGGGGGCCCCACGAGCAGTACTTC. Residues: CASTPDRGPHEQYF.

This clone was seen only once. This chain uses TRBV11-2 with TRBJ2-7; TRBD1 matches at 7 bases. This CDR3 has 15 amino acids. Germline trimming cut 5 bases from V and 3 bases from J; bases unmatched to any gene: 10. Germline CDR1 and CDR2: SGHAT and FQNNGV. CDR3 loop: CASSGGTGVRYEQYF. CDR3 nucleotides: TGTGCCAGCAGCGGCGGAACAGGGGTACGCTACGAGCAGTACTTC. Filled out from reference TRBV11-2 and TRBJ2-7, the complete variable domain reads EAGVAQSPRYKIIEKRQSVAFWCNPISGHATLYWYQQILGQGPKLLIQFQNNGVVDDSQLPKDRFSAERLKGVDSTLKIQPAKLEDSAVYLCASSGGTGVRYEQYFGPGTRLTVT.

This sequence joins TRBV6-6 and TRBJ1-1; D gene unclear. This CDR3 spans 13 amino acids. Trimming took 0 bases from V and 4 from J, leaving 6 bases between them. CDR1 is MNHNY, CDR2 SVGAGI, per germline (reference sequence). The CDR3: CASSYSEGTEAFF. DNA of the CDR3: TGTGCCAGCAGTTACTCCGAGGGCACTGAAGCTTTCTTT.

The chain is built from TRBV24-1 and TRBJ2-7; 7 nucleotides match TRBD1. The V and J ends lost 7 bases and 0 bases, in that order; junction bases with no gene match: 2. Per the germline V gene, CDR1 is KGHDR and CDR2 is SFDVKD. The CDR3 has 13 amino acids. The chain's CDR3 is CATSGDSSYEQYF. DNA of the CDR3: TGTGCCACCAGCGGGGACAGCTCCTACGAGCAGTACTTC.

The J gene is TRBJ2-3, the V gene TRBV3-1 (or the pseudogene TRBV3-2), with 7 bases fitting TRBD1. Germline trimming cut 6 bases from V and 1 base from J; bases unmatched to any gene: 4. Germline V gene sequence: CDR1 LGHDT, CDR2 YNNKEL (reference sequence). The CDR3 is 14 amino acids. The CDR3 region has the DNA TGTGCCAGCAGTCAAACAGGGGGCACAGATACGCAGTATTTT. This gives the protein CASSQTGGTDTQYF.